This T cell receptor beta chain was sequenced in a study of immune evolution from preneoplasia to lung adenocarcinoma. Broader study findings: From normal lung to invasive adenocarcinoma, top clone frequencies appeared to decrease. Clonality was highest in normal lung, lower in later-stage lesions apparently.

This clone was seen only once. Its antigen is unknown. Nucleic acids came from premalignant or tumor cells enriched by macro-dissection. The CDR3 is 14 residues long. With 7 bases removed from V and 0 bases from J, the gap between germline ends came to 7 bases. In germline, CDR1 is MNHNS, CDR2 SASEGT. Assay: immunoSEQ multiplex PCR; the TCRdb copy retains only in-frame clones and omits some. The sample records 35,000 or so clones, roughly 71% being singletons. The chain recombines TRBV6-1 with TRBJ2-6; D call uncertain. The TCR originated in a person between 55 and 70 years old with lung adenocarcinoma. The material sequenced was FFPE invasive lung adenocarcinoma tissue. CDR3 amino acids: CASKSVSGANVLTF. The CDR3 nucleotides read TGTGCCAGCAAGTCTGTCTCTGGGGCCAACGTCCTGACTTTC.